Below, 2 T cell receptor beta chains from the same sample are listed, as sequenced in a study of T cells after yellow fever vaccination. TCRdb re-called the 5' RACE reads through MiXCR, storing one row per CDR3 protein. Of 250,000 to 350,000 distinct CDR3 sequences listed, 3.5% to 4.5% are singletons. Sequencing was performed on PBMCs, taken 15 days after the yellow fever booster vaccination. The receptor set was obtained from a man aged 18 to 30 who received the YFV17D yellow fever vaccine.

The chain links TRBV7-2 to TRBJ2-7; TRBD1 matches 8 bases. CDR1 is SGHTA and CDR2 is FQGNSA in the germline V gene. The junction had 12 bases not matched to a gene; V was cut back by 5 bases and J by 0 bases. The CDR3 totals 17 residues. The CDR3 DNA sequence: TGTGCCAGCAGCGGCCGGGACAGGCCCCCTTACTCCTACGAGCAGTACGTC. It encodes CASSGRDRPPYSYEQYV.

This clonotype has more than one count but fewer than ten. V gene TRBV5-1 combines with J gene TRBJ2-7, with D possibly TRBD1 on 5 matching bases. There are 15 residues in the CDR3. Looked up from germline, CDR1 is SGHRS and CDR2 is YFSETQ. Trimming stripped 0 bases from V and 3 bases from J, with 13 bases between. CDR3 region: CASSLVTGINYEQYF. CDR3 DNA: TGCGCCAGCAGCTTGGTAACAGGCATCAACTACGAGCAGTACTTC.